This is a list of T cell receptor beta chains from one sample in a study of blood T cell repertoires in COVID-19. Assay used: immunoSEQ multiplex PCR; TCRdb lists only in-frame clones, some missing. The top ten clones hold about 3.9% of a sample with 150,000 to 200,000 clones, about 91% of them seen once. Material for sequencing was peripheral blood. Source of these receptors: a woman aged 55-69 years who had recovered from COVID-19. Both conserved end residues are trimmed from each CDR3. A D gene is named only where the DNA matches it firmly.

TRBJ1-1 | TRBV6-5 | TRBD1 | ASSGTGAGTEAF
TRBJ1-5 | TRBV4-1 | TRBD1 | ASSPDRGNQPQH
TRBJ2-1 | TRBV5-1 | TRBD1 | ASSLIPGQAQYNEQF
TRBJ2-2 | TRBV2 | - | ASIAGVIQDTGELF
TRBJ2-5 | TRBV3-1/TRBV3-2 | TRBD2 | ASSQVGGSTQY
TRBJ2-7 | TRBV6-5 | TRBD1 | ASSTGEPDSYEQY
TRBJ1-1 | TRBV5-4 | - | ASSLNQGTEAF
TRBJ2-5 | TRBV15 | TRBD2 | ATSRQTGTSGQETQY
TRBJ1-2 | TRBV25-1 | - | ASSDQVQGHGYT
TRBJ2-5 | TRBV2 | TRBD2 | ASSGIAGEIQETQY
TRBJ1-1 | TRBV6-5 | TRBD1 | ASSYTGTGNTEAF
TRBJ2-7 | TRBV6-2/TRBV6-3 | TRBD2 | ASSRRGSSYEQY
TRBJ2-2 | TRBV2 | - | ASSERGGTGELF
TRBJ2-6 | TRBV5-5 | TRBD1 | ASSLVIGQGAPGANVLT
TRBJ2-6 | TRBV19 | - | ASSFPFRSGANVLT
TRBJ2-3 | TRBV11-1 | TRBD2 | ASSLPGGGSTDTQY
TRBJ2-3 | TRBV19 | - | ASSWQYTDTQY
TRBJ2-3 | TRBV4-1 | TRBD1 | ASSLRGDRGTTDTQY
TRBJ1-1 | TRBV28 | TRBD1 | ASSGQGTLF
TRBJ1-3 | TRBV7-9 | - | ASSLRGVGNTIY
TRBJ1-2 | TRBV7-9 | - | ASSPNVDRLYGYT
TRBJ2-2 | TRBV9 | - | ASSGDGQITGELF
TRBJ1-2 | TRBV6-1 | - | ASSEGQSNYGYT
TRBJ2-2 | TRBV2 | - | ASSDRGTGELF